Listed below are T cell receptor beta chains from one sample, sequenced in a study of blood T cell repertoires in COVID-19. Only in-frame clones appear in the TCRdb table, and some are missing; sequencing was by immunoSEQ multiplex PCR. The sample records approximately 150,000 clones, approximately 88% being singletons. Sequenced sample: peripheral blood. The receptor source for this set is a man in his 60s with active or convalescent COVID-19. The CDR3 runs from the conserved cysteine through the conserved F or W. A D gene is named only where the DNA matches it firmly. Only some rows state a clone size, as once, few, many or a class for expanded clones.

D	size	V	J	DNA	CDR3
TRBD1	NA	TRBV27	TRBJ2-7	TGTGCCAGCAGTCCGAGCACAGGGGATGCAACCTACGAGCAGTACTTC	CASSPSTGDATYEQYF
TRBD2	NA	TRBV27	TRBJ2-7	TGTGCCAGCAGTTTCCTTCTAGCGGGAGGGCGCGAGCAGTACTTC	CASSFLLAGGREQYF
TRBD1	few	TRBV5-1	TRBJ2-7	TGCGCCAGCAGCTCGGGACAGCACGAGCAGTACTTC	CASSSGQHEQYF
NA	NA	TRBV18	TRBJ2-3	TGTGCCAGCTCACCACATCAGGTTAGCACAGATACGCAGTATTTT	CASSPHQVSTDTQYF
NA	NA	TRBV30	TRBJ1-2	TGTGCCTGGAACCCAGGGACACTCCGTAACTATGGCTACACCTTC	CAWNPGTLRNYGYTF
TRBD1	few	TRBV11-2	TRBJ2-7	TGTGCCAGCAGCTTGGGCACCGGGACAGGCTACGAGCAGTACTTC	CASSLGTGTGYEQYF
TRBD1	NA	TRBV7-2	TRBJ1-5	TGTGCCAGCAGCTCGGACAGGGGAGGACAGCCCCAGCATTTT	CASSSDRGGQPQHF
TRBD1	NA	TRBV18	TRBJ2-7	TGTGCCAGCTCACCCGGGACAGCCTATACCTACGAGCAGTACTTC	CASSPGTAYTYEQYF
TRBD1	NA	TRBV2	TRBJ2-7	TGTGCCAGCAGTGAAGTGACAGGGAACGAGCAGTACTTC	CASSEVTGNEQYF
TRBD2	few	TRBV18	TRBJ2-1	TGTGCCAGCTCACCGGGGGGGAGCTCCTACAATGAGCAGTTCTTC	CASSPGGSSYNEQFF
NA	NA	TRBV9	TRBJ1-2	TGTGCCAGCAGCCGGACAGATATACATGGCTACACCTTC	CASSRTDIHGYTF
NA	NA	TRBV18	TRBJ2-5	TGTGCCAGCTCCTCTCAGGTCTACCAAGAGACCCAGTACTTC	CASSSQVYQETQYF
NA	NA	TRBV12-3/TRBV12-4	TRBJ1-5	TGTGCCAGCAGTTACAGGGCTAATCAGCCCCAGCATTTT	CASSYRANQPQHF
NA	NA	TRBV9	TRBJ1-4	TGTGCCAGCAGCGGGCAGGACACATTAGGGGAAAAACTGTTTTTT	CASSGQDTLGEKLFF
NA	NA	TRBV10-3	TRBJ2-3	TGTGCCACGAGACTAGTTCATGGGCCAGATACGCAGTATTTT	CATRLVHGPDTQYF
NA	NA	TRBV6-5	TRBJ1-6	TGTGCCAGCAGTTACGTCCAGAGGAATTCACCCCTCCACTTT	CASSYVQRNSPLHF
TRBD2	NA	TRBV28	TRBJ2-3	TGTGCCAGCAGTTTTGCGGGGGGCACAGATACGCAGTATTTT	CASSFAGGTDTQYF
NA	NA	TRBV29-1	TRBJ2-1	TGCAGCGTTGAAGATGCAGGGGAGCGCAATGAGCAGTTCTTC	CSVEDAGERNEQFF
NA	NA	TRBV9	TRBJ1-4	TGTGCCAGCAGCGTAGCGGCGGCCTTTAATGAAAAACTGTTTTTT	CASSVAAAFNEKLFF
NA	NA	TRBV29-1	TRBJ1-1	TGCAGCGTGATGACAGGAGGCAGGTTTGGGGAAGGAGCTTTCTTT	CSVMTGGRFGEGAFF
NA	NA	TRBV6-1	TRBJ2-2	TGTGCCAGCAGTGAAGGGAGGGCCGGGGAGCTGTTTTTT	CASSEGRAGELFF
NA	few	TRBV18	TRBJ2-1	TGTGCCAGCTCACGACTCGCGGCGGGGATGGTGCAGAATGAGCAGTTCTTC	CASSRLAAGMVQNEQFF
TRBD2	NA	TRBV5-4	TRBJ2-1	TGTGCCAGCAGACCGACCGCGGGGGATGAGCAGTTCTTC	CASRPTAGDEQFF
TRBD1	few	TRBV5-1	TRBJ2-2	TGCGCCAGCAGCTTGGGAGCCCGACAGGGTAACACCGGGGAGCTGTTTTTT	CASSLGARQGNTGELFF
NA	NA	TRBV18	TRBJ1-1	TGTGCCAGCTCACCGGACAGAAAGAACACTGAAGCTTTCTTT	CASSPDRKNTEAFF
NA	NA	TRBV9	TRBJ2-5	TGTGCCAGCAGCGTCGGAGCGAACGGAGGTCTTCAAGAGACCCAGTACTTC	CASSVGANGGLQETQYF
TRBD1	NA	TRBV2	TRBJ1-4	TGTGCCAGCAGTGTCTCAGGGGGTCCTAATGAAAAACTGTTTTTT	CASSVSGGPNEKLFF
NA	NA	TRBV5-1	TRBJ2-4	TGCGCCAGCAGCTTGGTTCAGGGAGGAGAAAACATTCAGTACTTC	CASSLVQGGENIQYF
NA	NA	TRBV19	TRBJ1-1	TGTGCCAGTAGTCCCCTCTCGAACACTGAAGCTTTCTTT	CASSPLSNTEAFF
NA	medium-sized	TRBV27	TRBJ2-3	TGTGCCAGCAGTTTAGGTAGCGCTAACACAGATACGCAGTATTTT	CASSLGSANTDTQYF
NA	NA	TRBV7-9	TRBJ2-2	TGTGCCAGCAGCACCTCAGGCGCCGGGGAGCTGTTTTTT	CASSTSGAGELFF
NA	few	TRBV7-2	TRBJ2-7	TGTGCCAGCTTTAGCCACGAGCAGTACTTC	CASFSHEQYF
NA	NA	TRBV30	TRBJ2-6	TGTGCCTGGGGGGGGACAGCCTACTCTGGGGCCAACGTCCTGACTTTC	CAWGGTAYSGANVLTF
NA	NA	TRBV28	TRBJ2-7	TGTGCCAGCAGTCATACGGAAGGGTTGAAGGCGGGTCTCTACGAGCAGTACTTC	CASSHTEGLKAGLYEQYF
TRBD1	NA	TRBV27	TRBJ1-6	TGTGCCAGCACCCTTTTCGGACAGGCCGGTGATTCACCCCTCCACTTT	CASTLFGQAGDSPLHF
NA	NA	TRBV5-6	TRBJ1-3	TGTGCCAGCAGCCTACCGACAGGAGCTGGAAACACCATATATTTT	CASSLPTGAGNTIYF
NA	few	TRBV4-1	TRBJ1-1	TGCGCCAGCAGCCAAGAAAGGGAGGGCACTGAAGCTTTCTTT	CASSQEREGTEAFF
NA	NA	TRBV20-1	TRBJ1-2	TGCAGTGCTAGTCGGAGCGGAAACTATGGCTACACCTTC	CSASRSGNYGYTF
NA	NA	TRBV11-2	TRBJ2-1	TGTGCCAGCAGCCCGGTCCGGGCGGGCAGCTCCTACAATGAGCAGTTCTTC	CASSPVRAGSSYNEQFF
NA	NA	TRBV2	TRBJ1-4	TGTGCCAGCAGTGGGGGGCCGGTGGAAAAACTGTTTTTT	CASSGGPVEKLFF
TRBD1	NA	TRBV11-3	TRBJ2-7	TGTGCCAGCAGCTTGAGACAGGGCGACAGCTACGAGCAGTACTTC	CASSLRQGDSYEQYF
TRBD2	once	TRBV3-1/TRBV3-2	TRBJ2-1	TGTGCCAGCAGTAGAGGAGCGGGGACGTACAATGAGCAGTTCTTC	CASSRGAGTYNEQFF
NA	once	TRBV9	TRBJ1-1	TGTGCCAGCAGCGTAGAAACAGTCTTGGGGAACACTGAAGCTTTCTTT	CASSVETVLGNTEAFF
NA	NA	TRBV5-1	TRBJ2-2	TGCGCCAGCAGCTTCGATAAGGGACTCGTGAACACCGGGGAGCTGTTTTTT	CASSFDKGLVNTGELFF
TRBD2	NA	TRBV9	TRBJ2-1	TGTGCCAGCAGCCCGATAGCGGGAGGGTACAATGAGCAGTTCTTC	CASSPIAGGYNEQFF
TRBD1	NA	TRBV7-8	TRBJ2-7	TGTGCCAGCAGCCCGACAGGGATCAGCTACGAGCAGTACTTC	CASSPTGISYEQYF
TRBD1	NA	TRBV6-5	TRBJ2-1	TGTGCCAGCAGTTCCCCCCCGACAGGGATCAATGAGCAGTTCTTC	CASSSPPTGINEQFF
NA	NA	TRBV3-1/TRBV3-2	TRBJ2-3	TGTGCCAGCAGCCAAGTAGCGTGGGACACAGATACGCAGTATTTT	CASSQVAWDTDTQYF
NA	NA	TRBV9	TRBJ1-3	TGTGCCAGCAGCGTAGATGTGGGGGGAACTGGAAACACCATATATTTT	CASSVDVGGTGNTIYF
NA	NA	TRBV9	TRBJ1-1	TGTGCCAGCAGCGTTGGACAGACTGAAGCTTTCTTT	CASSVGQTEAFF
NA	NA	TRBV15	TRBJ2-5	TGTGCCACCAGCAGAGCCTTTACAGGGAGCGAGACCCAGTACTTC	CATSRAFTGSETQYF
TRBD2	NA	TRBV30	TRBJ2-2	TGTGCCTGGGGGGGACTAGCGGGAGGGTTCGCGAACACCGGGGAGCTGTTTTTT	CAWGGLAGGFANTGELFF
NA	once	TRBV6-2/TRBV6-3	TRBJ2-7	TGTGCCAGCAGTACCGACAGGTTCTCCTACGAGCAGTACTTC	CASSTDRFSYEQYF
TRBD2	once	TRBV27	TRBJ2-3	TGTGCCAGCAGTTCGCCGACTAGCGGTAGCACAGATACGCAGTATTTT	CASSSPTSGSTDTQYF
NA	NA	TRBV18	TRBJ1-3	TGTGCCAGCTCACCAAGTTCAGACTTTCCCGCTGGAAACACCATATATTTT	CASSPSSDFPAGNTIYF